This is a list of T cell receptor beta chains from one sample in a study of post-analysis software for immune sequencing data. TCRdb reprocessed the PCR reads via MiXCR and lists one record per CDR3 protein. The table has approximately 160,000 distinct CDR3 sequences, about 29% seen once. Material: blood. These receptors were collected from a girl between 5 and 17 years old with multiple sclerosis. Each CDR3 is given with its conserved first and last residue. The D gene is left open where the match is weak. A row's size may be missing; if present it is once, few, many or a size class.

clone size: few
D gene: .
J gene: TRBJ2-1
V gene: TRBV18
CDR3 protein: CASSPSRGYNEQFF
CDR3 DNA: TGTGCCAGCTCACCATCCAGGGGCTACAATGAGCAGTTCTTC

clone size: few
D gene: TRBD1
J gene: TRBJ1-2
V gene: TRBV23-1
CDR3 protein: CASSQGQAPYGYTF
CDR3 DNA: TGCGCCAGCAGTCAAGGACAGGCGCCCTATGGCTACACCTTC

clone size: .
D gene: .
J gene: TRBJ2-2
V gene: TRBV2
CDR3 protein: CATTDWAGTGELFF
CDR3 DNA: TGTGCCACTACAGACTGGGCAGGTACCGGGGAGCTGTTTTTT

clone size: few
D gene: .
J gene: TRBJ1-5
V gene: TRBV5-5
CDR3 protein: CASSSTGTENKPQHF
CDR3 DNA: TGTGCCAGCAGCTCTACAGGGACCGAAAATAAGCCCCAGCATTTT

clone size: .
D gene: .
J gene: TRBJ2-5
V gene: TRBV27
CDR3 protein: CASSLRGLGVETQYF
CDR3 DNA: TGTGCCAGCAGTTTACGTGGGCTTGGCGTGGAGACCCAGTACTTC

clone size: medium-sized
D gene: TRBD2
J gene: TRBJ2-3
V gene: TRBV6-4
CDR3 protein: CASSDYAGETDTQYF
CDR3 DNA: TGTGCCAGCAGTGACTACGCGGGAGAGACAGATACGCAGTATTTT

clone size: few
D gene: .
J gene: TRBJ1-6
V gene: TRBV7-9
CDR3 protein: CASSLRESPLHF
CDR3 DNA: TGTGCCAGCAGCTTACGGGAATCGCCCCTCCACTTT

clone size: many
D gene: TRBD2
J gene: TRBJ2-1
V gene: TRBV6-1
CDR3 protein: CASRDPAGGDYNEQFF
CDR3 DNA: TGTGCCAGCAGAGACCCAGCGGGGGGGGATTACAATGAGCAGTTCTTC

clone size: few
D gene: .
J gene: TRBJ1-2
V gene: TRBV5-1
CDR3 protein: CASSLFPGKDYGYTF
CDR3 DNA: TGCGCCAGCAGCTTGTTTCCGGGGAAAGACTATGGCTACACCTTC

clone size: few
D gene: .
J gene: TRBJ2-3
V gene: TRBV4-1
CDR3 protein: CASSQKGITDTQYF
CDR3 DNA: TGCGCCAGCAGCCAAAAAGGAATCACAGATACGCAGTATTTT

clone size: many
D gene: TRBD2
J gene: TRBJ2-5
V gene: TRBV4-1
CDR3 protein: CASSQDLTSGAPETQYF
CDR3 DNA: TGCGCCAGCAGCCAAGATCTGACTAGCGGGGCCCCAGAGACCCAGTACTTC

clone size: few
D gene: .
J gene: TRBJ2-7
V gene: TRBV30
CDR3 protein: CAWSVKDSYEQYF
CDR3 DNA: TGTGCCTGGAGTGTTAAGGACTCCTACGAGCAGTACTTC

clone size: .
D gene: .
J gene: TRBJ2-7
V gene: TRBV5-6
CDR3 protein: CASSLERMAYEQYF
CDR3 DNA: TGTGCCAGCAGCTTGGAGCGGATGGCCTACGAGCAGTACTTC

clone size: .
D gene: TRBD1
J gene: TRBJ1-1
V gene: TRBV29-1
CDR3 protein: CSVHDRVGATEAFF
CDR3 DNA: TGCAGCGTGCACGACAGGGTAGGGGCCACTGAAGCTTTCTTT

clone size: .
D gene: .
J gene: TRBJ1-1
V gene: TRBV5-1
CDR3 protein: CASSFRTNTEAFF
CDR3 DNA: TGCGCCAGCAGCTTCCGGACGAACACTGAAGCTTTCTTT

clone size: .
D gene: TRBD2
J gene: TRBJ2-1
V gene: TRBV20-1
CDR3 protein: CSAERTSGYNEQFF
CDR3 DNA: TGCAGTGCTGAAAGGACTAGCGGATACAATGAGCAGTTCTTC

clone size: .
D gene: .
J gene: TRBJ2-1
V gene: TRBV4-2
CDR3 protein: CASSQEQRDNEQFF
CDR3 DNA: TGTGCCAGCAGCCAAGAACAACGGGATAATGAGCAGTTCTTC

clone size: .
D gene: .
J gene: TRBJ2-2
V gene: TRBV20-1
CDR3 protein: CSAPENTGELFF
CDR3 DNA: TGCAGTGCTCCGGAGAACACCGGGGAGCTGTTTTTT

clone size: few
D gene: .
J gene: TRBJ1-2
V gene: TRBV12-3/TRBV12-4
CDR3 protein: CASSLGQRANYGYTF
CDR3 DNA: TGTGCCAGCAGTTTAGGACAGAGAGCTAACTATGGCTACACCTTC

clone size: many
D gene: TRBD1
J gene: TRBJ2-1
V gene: TRBV9
CDR3 protein: CASSVADRYNEQFF
CDR3 DNA: TGTGCCAGCAGCGTCGCGGACAGGTACAATGAGCAGTTCTTC

clone size: few
D gene: .
J gene: TRBJ1-1
V gene: TRBV4-1
CDR3 protein: CASSQVAGVVMNTEAFF
CDR3 DNA: TGCGCCAGCAGCCAAGTGGCAGGGGTAGTAATGAACACTGAAGCTTTCTTT

clone size: many
D gene: .
J gene: TRBJ2-7
V gene: TRBV20-1
CDR3 protein: CSASRTGVLGEQYF
CDR3 DNA: TGCAGTGCTAGCCGAACGGGAGTCCTTGGCGAGCAGTACTTC

clone size: .
D gene: .
J gene: TRBJ2-3
V gene: TRBV7-2
CDR3 protein: CASSHSTAYPDTQYF
CDR3 DNA: TGTGCCAGCAGCCATTCGACAGCGTACCCAGATACGCAGTATTTT

clone size: few
D gene: TRBD2
J gene: TRBJ2-1
V gene: TRBV5-1
CDR3 protein: CASSLGLAGAYNEQFF
CDR3 DNA: TGCGCCAGCAGCTTGGGACTAGCGGGAGCCTACAATGAGCAGTTCTTC

clone size: .
D gene: .
J gene: TRBJ1-5
V gene: TRBV12-3/TRBV12-4
CDR3 protein: CASRGTESQPQHF
CDR3 DNA: TGTGCCAGCAGAGGGACGGAATCTCAGCCCCAGCATTTT

clone size: many
D gene: .
J gene: TRBJ1-4
V gene: TRBV5-1
CDR3 protein: CASSLMNGKLFF
CDR3 DNA: TGCGCCAGCAGCCTCATGAACGGAAAACTGTTTTTT

clone size: .
D gene: TRBD2
J gene: TRBJ2-1
V gene: TRBV18
CDR3 protein: CASSPPSGSKDEQFF
CDR3 DNA: TGTGCCAGCTCACCACCTAGCGGGAGTAAGGATGAGCAGTTCTTC

clone size: .
D gene: .
J gene: TRBJ2-7
V gene: TRBV20-1
CDR3 protein: CSARDRAQHEQYF
CDR3 DNA: TGCAGTGCTAGAGATAGGGCACAACACGAGCAGTACTTC

clone size: .
D gene: TRBD1
J gene: TRBJ2-2
V gene: TRBV2
CDR3 protein: CASSESGTGNTGELFF
CDR3 DNA: TGTGCCAGCAGTGAATCCGGGACAGGGAACACCGGGGAGCTGTTTTTT

clone size: many
D gene: .
J gene: TRBJ2-3
V gene: TRBV24-1
CDR3 protein: CATRPTGADTQYF
CDR3 DNA: TGTGCCACCCGACCCACTGGGGCAGATACGCAGTATTTT

clone size: .
D gene: TRBD1
J gene: TRBJ2-6
V gene: TRBV7-3
CDR3 protein: CASSLRKRTGADVPTF
CDR3 DNA: TGTGCCAGCAGCTTACGCAAAAGGACAGGGGCCGACGTCCCGACTTTC

clone size: .
D gene: .
J gene: TRBJ2-5
V gene: TRBV2
CDR3 protein: CASRLEAETQYF
CDR3 DNA: TGTGCCAGCAGACTAGAAGCCGAGACCCAGTACTTC

clone size: .
D gene: .
J gene: TRBJ1-1
V gene: TRBV30
CDR3 protein: CAWSGQTEAFF
CDR3 DNA: TGTGCCTGGAGTGGACAGACTGAAGCTTTCTTT

clone size: few
D gene: .
J gene: TRBJ1-2
V gene: TRBV28
CDR3 protein: CASSPPGASRGYTF
CDR3 DNA: TGTGCCAGCAGTCCTCCCGGGGCTTCAAGGGGCTACACCTTC

clone size: many
D gene: .
J gene: TRBJ2-1
V gene: TRBV28
CDR3 protein: CASTKPRGRGRVNEQFF
CDR3 DNA: TGTGCCAGCACCAAACCACGGGGACGGGGGCGCGTAAATGAGCAGTTCTTC

clone size: few
D gene: .
J gene: TRBJ2-7
V gene: TRBV28
CDR3 protein: CASSLSPASYEQYF
CDR3 DNA: TGTGCCAGCAGTTTATCCCCCGCTTCCTACGAGCAGTACTTC

clone size: many
D gene: .
J gene: TRBJ2-5
V gene: TRBV5-1
CDR3 protein: CASSSYSWQQETQYF
CDR3 DNA: TGCGCCAGCAGCTCCTACAGTTGGCAGCAAGAGACCCAGTACTTC

clone size: .
D gene: TRBD1
J gene: TRBJ2-3
V gene: TRBV12-3/TRBV12-4
CDR3 protein: CASSPQGQRTDAQYF
CDR3 DNA: TGTGCCAGCAGTCCCCAGGGACAGCGCACAGATGCGCAGTATTTT

clone size: many
D gene: .
J gene: TRBJ2-7
V gene: TRBV7-9
CDR3 protein: CASSFSPSSYEQYF
CDR3 DNA: TGTGCCAGCAGCTTCAGCCCAAGCTCCTACGAGCAGTACTTC

clone size: many
D gene: .
J gene: TRBJ2-1
V gene: TRBV20-1
CDR3 protein: CSARGPREYEQFF
CDR3 DNA: TGCAGTGCTAGAGGGCCTAGGGAATATGAGCAGTTCTTC

clone size: few
D gene: TRBD1
J gene: TRBJ1-1
V gene: TRBV27
CDR3 protein: CASSYLGTEGQAFF
CDR3 DNA: TGTGCCAGCAGTTACCTCGGGACAGAGGGGCAAGCTTTCTTT

clone size: .
D gene: TRBD1
J gene: TRBJ1-2
V gene: TRBV20-1
CDR3 protein: CSASSPGTGTSGYTF
CDR3 DNA: TGCAGTGCTAGTAGTCCCGGGACAGGGACGTCTGGCTACACCTTC

clone size: many
D gene: .
J gene: TRBJ2-1
V gene: TRBV29-1
CDR3 protein: CSVRDYVTYNEQFF
CDR3 DNA: TGCAGCGTCCGCGACTATGTCACCTACAATGAGCAGTTCTTC

clone size: .
D gene: .
J gene: TRBJ2-7
V gene: TRBV24-1
CDR3 protein: CVTSDGTATYEQYF
CDR3 DNA: TGTGTCACCAGTGATGGGACGGCCACCTACGAGCAGTACTTC

clone size: few
D gene: TRBD1
J gene: TRBJ1-1
V gene: TRBV27
CDR3 protein: CASSFQDRGLNTEAFF
CDR3 DNA: TGTGCCAGCAGTTTCCAGGACAGGGGGCTGAACACTGAAGCTTTCTTT

clone size: few
D gene: .
J gene: TRBJ2-1
V gene: TRBV5-1
CDR3 protein: CASSPLASDNEQFF
CDR3 DNA: TGCGCCAGCAGCCCCCTGGCTAGCGACAATGAGCAGTTCTTC

clone size: few
D gene: .
J gene: TRBJ2-1
V gene: TRBV11-3
CDR3 protein: CASSLVGPTSYNEQFF
CDR3 DNA: TGTGCCAGCAGCTTAGTAGGCCCCACGTCCTACAATGAGCAGTTCTTC

clone size: .
D gene: .
J gene: TRBJ1-2
V gene: TRBV12-3/TRBV12-4
CDR3 protein: CASSLGQVYYGYTF
CDR3 DNA: TGTGCCAGCAGTTTAGGGCAGGTTTACTATGGCTACACCTTC

clone size: .
D gene: .
J gene: TRBJ1-6
V gene: TRBV6-6
CDR3 protein: CASSLRFSINNSPLHF
CDR3 DNA: TGTGCCAGCAGCCTCCGTTTCTCTATTAATAATTCACCCCTCCACTTT

clone size: many
D gene: .
J gene: TRBJ1-4
V gene: TRBV10-3
CDR3 protein: CAITSGSNEKLFF
CDR3 DNA: TGTGCCATCACCAGCGGTTCAAATGAAAAACTGTTTTTT